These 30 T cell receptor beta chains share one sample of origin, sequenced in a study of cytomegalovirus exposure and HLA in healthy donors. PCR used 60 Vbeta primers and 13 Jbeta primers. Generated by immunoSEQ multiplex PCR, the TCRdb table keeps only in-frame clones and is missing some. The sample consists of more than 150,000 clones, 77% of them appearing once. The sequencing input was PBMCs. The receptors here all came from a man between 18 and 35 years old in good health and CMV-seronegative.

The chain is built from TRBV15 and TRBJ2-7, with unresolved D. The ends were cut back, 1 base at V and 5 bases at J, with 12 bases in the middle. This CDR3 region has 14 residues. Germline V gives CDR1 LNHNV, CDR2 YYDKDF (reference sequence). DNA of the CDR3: TGTGCCACCAGCAGAGGGGCAGGCGCTAACGAGCAGTACTTC. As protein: CATSRGAGANEQYF.

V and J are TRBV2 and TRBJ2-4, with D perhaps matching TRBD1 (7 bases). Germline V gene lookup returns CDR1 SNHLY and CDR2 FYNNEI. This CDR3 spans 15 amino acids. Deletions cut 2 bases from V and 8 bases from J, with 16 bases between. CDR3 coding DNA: TGTGCCAGCAGTGAAAGGAGGGGGCAGGGTGACATTCAGTACTTC. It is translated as CASSERRGQGDIQYF.

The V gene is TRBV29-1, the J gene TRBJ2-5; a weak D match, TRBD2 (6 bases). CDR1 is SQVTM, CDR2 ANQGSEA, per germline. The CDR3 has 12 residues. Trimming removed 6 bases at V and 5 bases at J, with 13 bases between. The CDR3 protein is CSVQTGEETQYF. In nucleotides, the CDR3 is TGCAGCGTCCAGACGGGGGAGGAGACCCAGTACTTC.

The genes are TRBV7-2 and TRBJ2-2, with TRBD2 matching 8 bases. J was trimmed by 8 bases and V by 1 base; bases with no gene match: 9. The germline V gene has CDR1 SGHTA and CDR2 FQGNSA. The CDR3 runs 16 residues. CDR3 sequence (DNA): TGTGCCAGCAGCTTAGTTCCGCGGGGGGTTGGGGGGGAGCTGTTTTTT. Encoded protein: CASSLVPRGVGGELFF. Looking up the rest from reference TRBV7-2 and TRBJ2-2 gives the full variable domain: GAGVSQSPSNKVTEKGKDVELRCDPISGHTALYWYRQSLGQGLEFLIYFQGNSAPDKSGLPSDRFSAERTGGSVSTLTIQRTQQEDSAVYLCASSLVPRGVGGELFFGEGSRLTVL.

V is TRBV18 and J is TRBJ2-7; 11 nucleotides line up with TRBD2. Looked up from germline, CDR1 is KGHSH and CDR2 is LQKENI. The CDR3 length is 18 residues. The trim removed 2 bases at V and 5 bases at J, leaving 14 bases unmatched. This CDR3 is CASSPIGLAGGPVHEQYF. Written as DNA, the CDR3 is TGTGCCAGCTCACCAATTGGTTTAGCGGGGGGGCCGGTCCACGAGCAGTACTTC.

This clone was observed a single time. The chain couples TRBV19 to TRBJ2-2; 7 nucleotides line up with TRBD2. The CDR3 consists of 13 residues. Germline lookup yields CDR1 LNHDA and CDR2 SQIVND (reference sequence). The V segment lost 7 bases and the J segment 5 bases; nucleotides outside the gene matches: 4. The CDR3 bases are TGTGCCAGTAACAGCGGGGCGACCGGGGAGCTGTTTTTT. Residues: CASNSGATGELFF.

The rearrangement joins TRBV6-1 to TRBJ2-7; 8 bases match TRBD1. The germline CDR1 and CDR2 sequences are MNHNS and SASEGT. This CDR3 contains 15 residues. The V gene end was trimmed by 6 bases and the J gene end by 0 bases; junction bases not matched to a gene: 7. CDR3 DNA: TGTGCCAGCAGATCTGGGCAGGGGGCCTCCTACGAGCAGTACTTC. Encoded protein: CASRSGQGASYEQYF.

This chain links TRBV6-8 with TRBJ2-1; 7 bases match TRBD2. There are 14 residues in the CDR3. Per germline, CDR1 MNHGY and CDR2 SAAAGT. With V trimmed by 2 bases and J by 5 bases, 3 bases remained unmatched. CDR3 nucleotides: TGTGCCAGCAGTTACCAAAGCGGGGACAATGAGCAGTTCTTC. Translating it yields CASSYQSGDNEQFF.

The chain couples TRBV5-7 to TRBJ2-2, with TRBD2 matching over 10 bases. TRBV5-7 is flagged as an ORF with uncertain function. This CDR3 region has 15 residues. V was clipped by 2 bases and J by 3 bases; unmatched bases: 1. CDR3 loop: CASSFGLADTGELFF. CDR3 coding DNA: TGTGCCAGCAGCTTCGGACTAGCGGACACCGGGGAGCTGTTTTTT.

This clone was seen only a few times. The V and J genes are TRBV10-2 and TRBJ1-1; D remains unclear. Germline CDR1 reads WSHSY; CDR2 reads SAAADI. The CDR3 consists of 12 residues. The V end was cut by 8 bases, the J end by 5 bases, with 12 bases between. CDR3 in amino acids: CASWEGATEAFF. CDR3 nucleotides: TGCGCCAGCTGGGAGGGCGCGACTGAAGCTTTCTTT.

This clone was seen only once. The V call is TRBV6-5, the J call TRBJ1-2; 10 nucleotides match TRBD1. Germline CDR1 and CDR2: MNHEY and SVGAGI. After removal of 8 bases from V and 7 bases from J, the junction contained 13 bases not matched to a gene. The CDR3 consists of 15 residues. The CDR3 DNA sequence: TGTGCCAGCGGCCTGGCTGCAGGACAGGGGGGTGGCTACACCTTC. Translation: CASGLAAGQGGGYTF.

CDR3 sequence: CASSQARGLTGNTIYF. The DNA of the CDR3 is TGCGCCAGCAGCCAAGCCAGGGGGCTTACTGGAAACACCATATATTTT. The V and J genes are TRBV4-1 and TRBJ1-3, with 8 bases that match TRBD1. The junction had 4 bases not matched to a gene; V was cut back by 1 base and J by 2 bases. There are 16 residues in the CDR3. CDR1 MGHRA and CDR2 YSYEKL come from the germline V gene.

CDR3 in amino acids: CASSSRGGGYTF. The CDR3 coding sequence is TGTGCCAGCAGCTCCCGGGGTGGGGGCTACACCTTC. The J gene is TRBJ1-2, the V gene TRBV5-5; D unclear. The length of the CDR3 is 12 residues. Trimming removed 3 bases at V and 8 bases at J, with 11 bases between. Germline V gene lookup returns CDR1 SGHKS and CDR2 YYEKEE (reference sequence).

The CDR3, as DNA: TGTGCCAGTTCACGGGGGGCTTATACCGGGGAGCTGTTTTTT. Its translation: CASSRGAYTGELFF. This chain uses TRBV19 with TRBJ2-2; D might be TRBD2 (7 bases). In germline, CDR1 is LNHDA, CDR2 SQIVND (reference sequence). The length of the CDR3 is 14 residues. Trimming pared 8 bases from V and 5 bases from J, leaving 15 bases between.

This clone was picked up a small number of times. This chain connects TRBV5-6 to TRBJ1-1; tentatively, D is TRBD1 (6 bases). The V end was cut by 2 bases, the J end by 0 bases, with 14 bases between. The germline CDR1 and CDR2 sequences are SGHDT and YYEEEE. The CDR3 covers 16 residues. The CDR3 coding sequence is TGTGCCAGCAGCTTCCCTCGCGACAGGCTGAACACTGAAGCTTTCTTT. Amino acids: CASSFPRDRLNTEAFF. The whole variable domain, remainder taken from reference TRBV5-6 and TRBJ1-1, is DAGVTQSPTHLIKTRGQQVTLRCSPKSGHDTVSWYQQALGQGPQFIFQYYEEEERQRGNFPDRFSGHQFPNYSSELNVNALLLGDSALYLCASSFPRDRLNTEAFFGQGTRLTVV.

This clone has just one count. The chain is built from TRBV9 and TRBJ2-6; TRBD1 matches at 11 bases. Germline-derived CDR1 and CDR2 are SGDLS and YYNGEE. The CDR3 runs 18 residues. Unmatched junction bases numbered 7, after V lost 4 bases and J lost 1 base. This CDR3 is CASSPRTGGGSGANVLTF. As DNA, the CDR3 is TGTGCCAGCAGCCCTCGGACAGGGGGCGGGTCTGGGGCCAACGTCCTGACTTTC.

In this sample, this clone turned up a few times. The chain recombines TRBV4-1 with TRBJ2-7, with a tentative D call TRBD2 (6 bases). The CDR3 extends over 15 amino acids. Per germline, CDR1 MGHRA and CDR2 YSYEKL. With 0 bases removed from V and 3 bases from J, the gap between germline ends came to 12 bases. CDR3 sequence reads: CASSQDPSAIYEQYF. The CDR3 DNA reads TGCGCCAGCAGCCAAGATCCTAGCGCAATCTACGAGCAGTACTTC.

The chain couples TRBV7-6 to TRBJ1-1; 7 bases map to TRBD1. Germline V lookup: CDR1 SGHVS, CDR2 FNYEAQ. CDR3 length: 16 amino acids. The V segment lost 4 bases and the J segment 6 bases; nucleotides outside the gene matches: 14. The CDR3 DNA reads TGTGCCAGCAGCTCACCGTCGGCAGGGGGAGTATCTGAAGCTTTCTTT. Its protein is CASSSPSAGGVSEAFF.

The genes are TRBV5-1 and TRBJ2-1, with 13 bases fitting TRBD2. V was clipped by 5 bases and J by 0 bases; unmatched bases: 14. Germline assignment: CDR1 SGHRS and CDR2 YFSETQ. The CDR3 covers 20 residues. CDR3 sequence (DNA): TGCGCCAGCAGACACCGAATGACTAGCGGGAGGAAAAGCTCCTACAATGAGCAGTTCTTC. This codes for CASRHRMTSGRKSSYNEQFF.

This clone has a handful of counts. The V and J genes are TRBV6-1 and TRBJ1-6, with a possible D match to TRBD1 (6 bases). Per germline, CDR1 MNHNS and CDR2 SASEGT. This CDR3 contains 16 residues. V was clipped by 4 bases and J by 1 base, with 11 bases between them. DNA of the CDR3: TGTGCCAGCAGTGTTATCCAGGGGTCCTATAATTCACCCCTCCACTTT. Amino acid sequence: CASSVIQGSYNSPLHF.

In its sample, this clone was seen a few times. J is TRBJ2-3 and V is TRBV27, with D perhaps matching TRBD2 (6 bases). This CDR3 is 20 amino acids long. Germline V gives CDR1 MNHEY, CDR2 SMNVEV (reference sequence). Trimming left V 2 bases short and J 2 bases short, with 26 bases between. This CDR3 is CASSLPLSRVGTPLTDTQYF. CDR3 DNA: TGTGCCAGCAGTTTACCCCTTAGTAGAGTCGGGACTCCGCTCACAGATACGCAGTATTTT.

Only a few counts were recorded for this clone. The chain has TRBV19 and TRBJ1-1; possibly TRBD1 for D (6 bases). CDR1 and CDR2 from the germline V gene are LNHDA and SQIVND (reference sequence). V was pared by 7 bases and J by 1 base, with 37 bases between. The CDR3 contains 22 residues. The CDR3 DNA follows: TGTGCCAGTAAAAGGGGGTCTTTTGGGGTCCGGAGGCCCAGGGGTTGGAACACTGAAGCTTTCTTT. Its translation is CASKRGSFGVRRPRGWNTEAFF. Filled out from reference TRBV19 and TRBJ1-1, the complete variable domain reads DGGITQSPKYLFRKEGQNVTLSCEQNLNHDAMYWYRQDPGQGLRLIYYSQIVNDFQKGDIAEGYSVSREKKESFPLTVTSAQKNPTAFYLCASKRGSFGVRRPRGWNTEAFFGQGTRLTVV.

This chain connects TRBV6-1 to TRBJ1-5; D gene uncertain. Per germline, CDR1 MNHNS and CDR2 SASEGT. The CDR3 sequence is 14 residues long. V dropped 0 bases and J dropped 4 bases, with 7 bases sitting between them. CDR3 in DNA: TGTGCCAGCAGTGAAGCCGGCGGGAATCAGCCCCAGCATTTT. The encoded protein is CASSEAGGNQPQHF.

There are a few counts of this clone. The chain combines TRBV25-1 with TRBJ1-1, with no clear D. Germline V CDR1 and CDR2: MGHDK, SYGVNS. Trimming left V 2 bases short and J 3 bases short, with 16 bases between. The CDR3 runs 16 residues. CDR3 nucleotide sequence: TGTGCCAGCAGTGAAAAAAACGTCAAGAGAGACACTGAAGCTTTCTTT. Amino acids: CASSEKNVKRDTEAFF. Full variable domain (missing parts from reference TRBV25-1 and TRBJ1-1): EADIYQTPRYLVIGTGKKITLECSQTMGHDKMYWYQQDPGMELHLIHYSYGVNSTEKGDLSSESTVSRIRTEHFPLTLESARPSHTSQYLCASSEKNVKRDTEAFFGQGTRLTVV.

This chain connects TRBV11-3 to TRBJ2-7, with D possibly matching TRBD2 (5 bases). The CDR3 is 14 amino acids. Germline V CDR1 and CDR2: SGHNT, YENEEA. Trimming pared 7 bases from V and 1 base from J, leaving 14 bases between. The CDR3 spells CASTPVSGSYEQYF. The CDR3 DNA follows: TGTGCCAGCACCCCCGTGAGCGGATCCTACGAGCAGTACTTC.

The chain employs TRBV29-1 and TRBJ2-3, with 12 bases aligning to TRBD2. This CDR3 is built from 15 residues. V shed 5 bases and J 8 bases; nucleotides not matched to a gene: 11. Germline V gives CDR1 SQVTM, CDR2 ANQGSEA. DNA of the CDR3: TGCAGCGTTAGGACTAGCGGGATTGCTTCTGGTACGCAGTATTTT. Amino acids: CSVRTSGIASGTQYF.

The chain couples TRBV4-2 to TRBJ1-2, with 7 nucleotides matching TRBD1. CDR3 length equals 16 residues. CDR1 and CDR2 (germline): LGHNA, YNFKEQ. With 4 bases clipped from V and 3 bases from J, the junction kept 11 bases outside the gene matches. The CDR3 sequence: CASSRGVAGQYYGYTF. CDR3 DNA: TGTGCCAGCAGCCGCGGGGTGGCGGGACAGTACTATGGCTACACCTTC.

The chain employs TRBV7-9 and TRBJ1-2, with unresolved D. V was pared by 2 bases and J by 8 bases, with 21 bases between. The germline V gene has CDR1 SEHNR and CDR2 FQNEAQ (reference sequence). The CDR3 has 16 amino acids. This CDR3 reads CASSLLGRQSSGGYTF. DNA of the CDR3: TGTGCCAGCAGCTTATTGGGCAGACAAAGTTCTGGGGGCTACACCTTC.

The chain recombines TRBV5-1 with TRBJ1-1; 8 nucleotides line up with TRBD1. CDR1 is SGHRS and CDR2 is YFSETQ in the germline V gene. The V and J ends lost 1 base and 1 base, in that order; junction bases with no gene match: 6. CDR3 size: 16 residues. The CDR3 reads CASSLRPGTGNTEAFF. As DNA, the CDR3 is TGCGCCAGCAGCTTGAGACCCGGGACAGGGAACACTGAAGCTTTCTTT.

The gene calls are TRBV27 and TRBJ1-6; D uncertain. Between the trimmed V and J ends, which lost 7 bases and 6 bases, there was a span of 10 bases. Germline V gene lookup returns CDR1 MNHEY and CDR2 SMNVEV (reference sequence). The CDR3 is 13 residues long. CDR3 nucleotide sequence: TGTGCCAGCATCCGGGGAAGTAATTCACCCCTCCACTTT. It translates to CASIRGSNSPLHF.